Presented here are 5 T cell receptor beta chains from one specimen sequenced in a study of T cell changes during pregnancy in multiple sclerosis. Clones were read by immunoSEQ multiplex PCR, and TCRdb kept only the in-frame ones, dropping some. This sample has roughly 49,000 clones; approximately 95% occur once, and the top ten carry 5.9%. Specimen: CD8+ T cells from peripheral blood mononuclear cells, collected in the first trimester of pregnancy. The source is a female donor with multiple sclerosis, enrolled in a pregnancy study.

This clone was seen only once. The chain recombines TRBV5-6 with TRBJ2-7; TRBD1 agrees at 8 bases. The CDR3 consists of 13 residues. Germline lookup yields CDR1 SGHDT and CDR2 YYEEEE. Losses at the gene ends were 4 bases for V and 6 bases for J; bases not matched to a gene: 6. CDR3 DNA sequence: TGTGCCAGCAGCGAAGGGACAGGTGGCGAGCAGTACTTC. This sequence encodes CASSEGTGGEQYF.

V gene TRBV4-1 combines with J gene TRBJ1-5; a possible D gene is TRBD1 (5 bases). Germline CDR1 is MGHRA and CDR2 is YSYEKL. The CDR3 contains 15 residues. V was pared by 5 bases and J by 2 bases, with 13 bases between. The CDR3: CASSVSPRGNQPQHF. As DNA, the CDR3 is TGCGCCAGCAGCGTAAGCCCCAGGGGCAATCAGCCCCAGCATTTT.

This chain connects TRBV28 to TRBJ1-2; 7 nucleotides match TRBD1. This CDR3 region has 14 residues. The germline V gene encodes CDR1 MDHEN and CDR2 SYDVKM. The V segment lost 3 bases and the J segment 3 bases; nucleotides outside the gene matches: 4. The CDR3 sequence is CASSFTGAHYGYTF. The CDR3 region has the DNA TGTGCCAGCAGTTTCACAGGGGCTCACTATGGCTACACCTTC.

The chain is built from TRBV28 and TRBJ1-1, with a tentative D call TRBD1 (6 bases). CDR3 length: 15 amino acids. Germline V gives CDR1 MDHEN, CDR2 SYDVKM. The V and J ends lost 4 bases and 0 bases respectively, with 12 bases between them. For the CDR3, the DNA is TGTGCCAGCAGTTGGGCAGGGGAGATGAACACTGAAGCTTTCTTT. Amino acid sequence: CASSWAGEMNTEAFF.

The V call is TRBV6-6, the J call TRBJ2-7; TRBD1 might be the D (5 bases). The CDR3 totals 16 residues. The germline gives CDR1 MNHNY, CDR2 SVGAGI (reference sequence). Trimming stripped 5 bases from V and 3 bases from J, with 20 bases between. The CDR3 here is CASSRRQTSFYYEQYF. CDR3 bases: TGTGCCAGCAGTCGTAGACAGACCTCTTTTTACTACGAGCAGTACTTC.